Below, 18 T cell receptor beta chains from the same sample are listed, as sequenced in a study of Ad26.COV2.S vaccination and SARS-CoV-2 variants. Described treatment: roughly 20 received Ad26.COV2.S at low or high dose, single or two shots; a few received placebo; per-sample allocation not given. Sampling was performed 63 days after the first vaccine or placebo injection. Generated by immunoSEQ multiplex PCR, the TCRdb table keeps only in-frame clones and is missing some. The table has 300,000 to 350,000 clones, more than 85% seen once. Specimen: peripheral blood, collected in a trial of Ad26.COV2.S vaccine versus placebo. These receptors originate from a person between 18 and 65 years old who received the Ad26.COV2.S COVID-19 vaccine or a placebo.

V gene TRBV28 combines with J gene TRBJ1-4; no firm D call. Trimming removed 6 bases from V and 0 bases from J, with 8 bases in between. CDR1 and CDR2 from the germline V gene are MDHEN and SYDVKM. The CDR3 is 14 amino acids. This CDR3 reads CASSRVATNEKLFF. The CDR3 bases are TGTGCCAGCAGCCGAGTCGCAACTAATGAAAAACTGTTTTTT.

CDR3 in amino acids: CASSLLTLETQYF. CDR3 nucleotide sequence: TGCGCCAGCAGCTTGTTGACATTAGAGACCCAGTACTTC. The genes are TRBV5-1 and TRBJ2-5, with D uncertain. CDR3 size: 13 residues. CDR1 and CDR2 (germline): SGHRS, YFSETQ. Trimming shortened V by 1 base and J by 4 bases, and 8 bases separated the two germline ends.

In this sample, this clone turned up once. This rearrangement joins TRBV7-2 to TRBJ2-5, with D uncertain. The CDR3 is made up of 15 amino acids. Germline V gives CDR1 SGHTA, CDR2 FQGNSA. The V end was cut by 1 base, the J end by 2 bases, with 11 bases between. The CDR3: CASSLGVVRQETQYF. DNA for the CDR3: TGTGCCAGCAGCTTAGGGGTGGTAAGGCAAGAGACCCAGTACTTC. The full variable domain, rest sourced from reference TRBV7-2 and TRBJ2-5, is GAGVSQSPSNKVTEKGKDVELRCDPISGHTALYWYRQSLGQGLEFLIYFQGNSAPDKSGLPSDRFSAERTGGSVSTLTIQRTQQEDSAVYLCASSLGVVRQETQYFGPGTRLLVL.

The J gene is TRBJ1-1, the V gene TRBV29-1; no definite D call. The CDR3 totals 11 residues. CDR1 and CDR2 (germline): SQVTM, ANQGSEA. V dropped 4 bases and J dropped 11 bases, with 14 bases sitting between them. In DNA, the CDR3 is TGCAGCGTTGTCCTAAACCGAGGGGCTTTCTTT. Amino acids: CSVVLNRGAFF.

V is TRBV2 and J is TRBJ1-5; D perhaps matches TRBD1 (5 bases). This CDR3 has 15 residues. Germline lookup yields CDR1 SNHLY and CDR2 FYNNEI. The germline V and J ends were trimmed by 5 bases and 0 bases, with 11 bases remaining between them. CDR3 sequence: CASSKEGYSNQPQHF. The CDR3 coding sequence is TGTGCCAGCAGTAAGGAGGGGTATAGCAATCAGCCCCAGCATTTT.

V is TRBV20-1 and J is TRBJ1-1, with 9 bases matching TRBD1. The CDR3 is 11 amino acids. V lost 4 bases, J lost 12 bases, and 6 bases stayed unmatched. The germline CDR1 and CDR2 sequences are DFQATT and SNEGSKA (reference sequence). The CDR3 region is CSAKQGATSFF. CDR3 nucleotide sequence: TGCAGTGCTAAACAGGGGGCTACGTCTTTCTTT.

J is TRBJ2-3 and V is TRBV7-3; D remains unclear. Trimming stripped 1 base from V and 8 bases from J, with 19 bases between. From germline, CDR1 is SGHTA and CDR2 FQGTGA. This CDR3 comprises 16 residues. CDR3 residues: CASSLSLVVPPLTQYF. CDR3 sequence (DNA): TGTGCCAGCAGCTTAAGCCTAGTCGTACCCCCTCTTACGCAGTATTTT.

This clone was detected many times. The V call is TRBV18, the J call TRBJ1-5; TRBD1 matches 8 bases. The V gene's germline CDR1 is KGHSH and CDR2 LQKENI. This CDR3 region has 14 residues. The V and J ends lost 6 bases and 9 bases, in that order; junction bases with no gene match: 10. This CDR3 is CASSYDRGRPPQHF. The CDR3 DNA reads TGTGCCAGCTCGTACGACAGGGGCCGACCGCCCCAGCATTTT.

V usage is TRBV10-1 and J usage is TRBJ2-7; 7 positions match TRBD1. V trimming: 0 bases; J trimming: 4 bases; junction bases outside the gene matches: 3. The germline CDR1 and CDR2 sequences are WNHNN and SYGVQD (reference sequence). The CDR3 has 14 amino acids. This CDR3 is CASSESSRGYEQYF. CDR3 nucleotide sequence: TGCGCCAGCAGTGAGTCTAGCAGGGGGTACGAGCAGTACTTC.

This sequence joins TRBV29-1 and TRBJ2-7; D possibly corresponds to TRBD1 (6 bases). Trimming shortened V by 6 bases and J by 4 bases, and 13 bases separated the two germline ends. This CDR3 comprises 12 residues. CDR1 and CDR2 (germline): SQVTM, ANQGSEA. The CDR3 DNA follows: TGCAGCGTGGCGATACAGGGTTACGAGCAGTACTTC. Protein product: CSVAIQGYEQYF.

This chain links TRBV28 with TRBJ2-7; 7 bases match TRBD1. This CDR3 has 14 residues. Germline V lookup: CDR1 MDHEN, CDR2 SYDVKM. Trimming removed 10 bases from V and 3 bases from J; junction bases left unmatched: 12. CDR3 DNA: TGTGCCACCCTGAGGACAGGCTCGGACTACGAGCAGTACTTC. The encoded protein is CATLRTGSDYEQYF.

V usage is TRBV19 and J usage is TRBJ1-6, with a tentative D call TRBD1 (5 bases). Trimming took off 3 bases at V and 0 bases at J, with 9 bases between the two ends. This CDR3 contains 16 residues. CDR1 and CDR2 (germline): LNHDA, SQIVND (reference sequence). DNA of the CDR3: TGTGCCAGTAGTATCAACAGGAGCTCCTATAATTCACCCCTCCACTTT. Its translation is CASSINRSSYNSPLHF.

V is TRBV9 and J is TRBJ2-1; TRBD2 aligns across 9 bases. Per the germline V gene, CDR1 is SGDLS and CDR2 is YYNGEE. The CDR3 loop spans 15 amino acids. The V and J ends lost 4 bases and 9 bases, in that order; junction bases with no gene match: 11. CDR3 coding DNA: TGTGCCAGCAGCCTTGCTAGCGGGGCTTCTACTGAGCAGTTCTTC. Translation: CASSLASGASTEQFF.

The J gene is TRBJ2-7, the V gene TRBV19; D tentatively reads TRBD1 or TRBD2 (5 bases each). V was pared by 7 bases and J by 7 bases, with 23 bases between. In germline, CDR1 is LNHDA, CDR2 SQIVND (reference sequence). The CDR3 runs to 15 residues. The CDR3 sequence is CASTLPQGEGWEQYF. The CDR3 bases are TGTGCCAGTACCCTCCCGCAGGGTGAGGGTTGGGAGCAGTACTTC.

The rearrangement uses TRBV11-2 and TRBJ2-1; no firm D call. The CDR3 has 17 residues. CDR1 and CDR2 from the germline V gene are SGHAT and FQNNGV. V lost 5 bases and J 0 bases, leaving 17 bases between the germline ends. The CDR3 DNA follows: TGTGCCAGCAGCCCCTTTTTGGGAATGAGCTCCTACAATGAGCAGTTCTTC. Protein product: CASSPFLGMSSYNEQFF.

The chain links TRBV13 to TRBJ1-2; D is possibly TRBD1 (6 bases). Germline-derived CDR1 and CDR2 are PRHDT and FYEKMQ (reference sequence). CDR3 length equals 15 residues. Between the trimmed V and J ends, which lost 3 bases and 4 bases, there was a span of 15 bases. Here the CDR3 reads CASSFRTAEIYGYTF. The CDR3 DNA is TGTGCCAGCAGCTTTCGGACAGCGGAGATCTATGGCTACACCTTC. The variable domain in full, completed from reference TRBV13 and TRBJ1-2, reads AAGVIQSPRHLIKEKRETATLKCYPIPRHDTVYWYQQGPGQDPQFLISFYEKMQSDKGSIPDRFSAQQFSDYHSELNMSSLELGDSALYFCASSFRTAEIYGYTFGSGTRLTVV.

Points on this clone: One end of the junction fails to match germline, which may point to a read error. V usage is TRBV16 and J usage is TRBJ2-2; no reliable D call. CDR1 is KGHSY and CDR2 is FQNENV in the germline V gene. The CDR3 loop spans 13 amino acids. CDR3 loop: CASTQGWTGELFF. The CDR3, as DNA: TGTGCCAGCACCCAAGGATGGACCGGGGAGCTGTTTTTT. Variable domain in full (rest from reference TRBV16 and TRBJ2-2): GEEVAQTPKHLVRGEGQKAKLYCAPIKGHSYVFWYQQVLKNEFKFLISFQNENVFDETGMPKERFSAKCLPNSPCSLEIQATKLEDSAVYFCASTQGWTGELFFGEGSRLTVL.

This rearrangement joins TRBV5-8 to TRBJ1-5; D remains unclear. Trimming left V 3 bases short and J 4 bases short, with 8 bases between. CDR1 is SGHTS and CDR2 is YDEGEE in the germline V gene. The CDR3 loop spans 13 amino acids. This CDR3 reads CASSSTGNQPQHF. The CDR3 nucleotides read TGTGCCAGCAGCTCGACGGGTAATCAGCCCCAGCATTTT. Full variable domain (missing parts from reference TRBV5-8 and TRBJ1-5): EAGVTQSPTHLIKTRGQQATLRCSPISGHTSVYWYQQALGLGLQFLLWYDEGEERNRGNFPPRFSGRQFPNYSSELNVNALELEDSALYLCASSSTGNQPQHFGDGTRLSIL.